One sample yielded the 28 T cell receptor beta chains listed below, sequenced in a study of blood T cell repertoires in COVID-19. Here immunoSEQ multiplex PCR was the method, and the copy in TCRdb shows in-frame clones only, minus some. This repertoire shows tens of thousands of clones, over 80% found once; its top ten account for roughly 28%. The specimen sequenced was peripheral blood. The receptors derive from a woman older than 75 with acute or convalescent COVID-19.

This clone appeared a single time. The chain couples TRBV6-5 to TRBJ1-5, with 8 positions matching TRBD1. V lost 6 bases, J lost 9 bases, and 7 bases stayed unmatched. The CDR3 contains 13 residues. CDR1 is MNHEY and CDR2 is SVGAGI in the germline V gene. The CDR3 here is CASRPQGAGPQHF. The CDR3 DNA reads TGTGCCAGCAGACCCCAGGGGGCAGGGCCCCAGCATTTT.

This clone was seen just once. The chain employs TRBV4-2 and TRBJ2-3; 8 bases map to TRBD2. The CDR3 has 16 amino acids. The V gene end was trimmed by 0 bases and the J gene end by 4 bases; junction bases not matched to a gene: 6. Germline V gene data show CDR1 as LGHNA and CDR2 as YNFKEQ. The CDR3 sequence: CASSQDGLAAADTQYF. Written as DNA, the CDR3 is TGTGCCAGCAGCCAAGATGGACTAGCAGCGGCAGATACGCAGTATTTT.

The chain is built from TRBV7-8 and TRBJ2-1, with TRBD1 identical over 7 bases. Trimming removed 4 bases from V and 8 bases from J; junction bases left unmatched: 5. Germline V gives CDR1 SGHVS, CDR2 FQNEAQ. This CDR3 region has 13 residues. The CDR3 loop is CASSSRTGDEQFF. DNA for the CDR3: TGTGCCAGCAGCTCACGGACAGGCGATGAGCAGTTCTTC.

The DNA of the CDR3 is TGTGCCAGCAGTTACACGACAGGGAACACTGAAGCTTTCTTT. It specifies CASSYTTGNTEAFF. This chain uses TRBV6-6 with TRBJ1-1; TRBD1 might be the D (6 bases). Trimming pared 2 bases from V and 1 base from J, leaving 8 bases between. Germline CDR1 reads MNHNY; CDR2 reads SVGAGI (reference sequence). CDR3 length equals 14 residues.

V gene TRBV10-3 combines with J gene TRBJ1-1; TRBD1 aligns across 10 bases. CDR3 length: 12 amino acids. With V trimmed by 6 bases and J by 5 bases, 0 bases remained unmatched. The germline V gene encodes CDR1 ENHRY and CDR2 SYGVKD. The CDR3 coding sequence is TGTGCCATCAGGGACAGGGGGACTGAAGCTTTCTTT. It yields the protein CAIRDRGTEAFF.

The chain joins TRBV4-2 to TRBJ2-7; 9 bases are shared with TRBD2. Trimming took 0 bases from V and 0 from J; bases not matched to a gene: 6. The CDR3 is made up of 17 amino acids. Germline CDR1 LGHNA, CDR2 YNFKEQ. CDR3 loop: CASSQDYQAGGSYEQYF. CDR3 sequence (DNA): TGTGCCAGCAGCCAAGATTACCAAGCGGGGGGCTCCTACGAGCAGTACTTC.

Here the CDR3 reads CASSSGTSGRVEQFF. CDR3 DNA: TGTGCCAGCAGCTCAGGGACTAGCGGGAGGGTTGAGCAGTTCTTC. The rearrangement uses TRBV5-8 and TRBJ2-1; 16 positions match TRBD2. Germline V gene sequence: CDR1 SGHTS, CDR2 YDEGEE. Trimming removed 3 bases from V and 9 bases from J; junction bases left unmatched: 3. CDR3 size: 15 residues.

V is TRBV19 and J is TRBJ2-3; 11 positions match TRBD2. Germline V lookup: CDR1 LNHDA, CDR2 SQIVND (reference sequence). CDR3 length: 16 amino acids. Trimming at V came to 3 bases and at J to 4 bases, leaving 6 bases not matched to a gene. CDR3 sequence: CASSIIAGGGADTQYF. In DNA, the CDR3 is TGTGCCAGTAGTATCATAGCGGGAGGGGGCGCAGATACGCAGTATTTT.

With regard to this clone: Within the sample, other DNA sequences also encode this same CDR3. The chain links TRBV11-2 to TRBJ2-1; TRBD2 matches at 7 bases. Germline V gene data show CDR1 as SGHAT and CDR2 as FQNNGV. The junction had 1 base not matched to a gene; V was cut back by 1 base and J by 1 base. The CDR3 is 15 amino acids. The CDR3 loop is CASSLGGSSYNEQFF. Here the CDR3 DNA reads TGTGCCAGCAGCTTAGGCGGGAGTTCCTACAATGAGCAGTTCTTC. Based on the CDR3 plus reference TRBV11-2 and TRBJ2-1, the full variable domain is EAGVAQSPRYKIIEKRQSVAFWCNPISGHATLYWYQQILGQGPKLLIQFQNNGVVDDSQLPKDRFSAERLKGVDSTLKIQPAKLEDSAVYLCASSLGGSSYNEQFFGPGTRLTVL.

The chain's CDR3 is CASSLTAGTQYF. The CDR3 coding sequence is TGTGCCAGCAGCCTTACGGCGGGTACGCAGTATTTT. The V gene is TRBV3-1 (or the pseudogene TRBV3-2), the J gene TRBJ2-3, with a tentative D call TRBD2 (5 bases). Germline CDR1 is LGHDT and CDR2 is YNNKEL (reference sequence). V lost 4 bases, J lost 8 bases, and 10 bases lay in between. The CDR3 totals 12 residues.

This clone has a single count. The chain is built from TRBV3-1 (or the pseudogene TRBV3-2) and TRBJ1-3, with a possible D match to TRBD1 (6 bases). Germline CDR1 is LGHDT and CDR2 is YNNKEL (reference sequence). There are 14 residues in the CDR3. The V end lost 1 base, the J end lost 4 bases, and 8 bases lay between the germline ends. The CDR3 nucleotides are TGTGCCAGCAGCCAAGCAGGGGCGGGAAACACCATATATTTT. Its protein is CASSQAGAGNTIYF.

CDR3 region: CASSYSSQGTHEQYF. The CDR3 nucleotides are TGTGCCAGCAGTTACTCGAGTCAGGGGACCCACGAGCAGTACTTC. The chain recombines TRBV6-2 or TRBV6-3 with TRBJ2-7; weak D call: TRBD1 (6 bases). The CDR3 loop spans 15 amino acids. Trimming pared 0 bases from V and 5 bases from J, leaving 14 bases between. CDR1 MNHEY and CDR2 SVGEGT come from the germline V gene.

Turning to this clone: The junction does not match germline at one end; this may be a read error. The chain recombines TRBV7-7 with TRBJ2-6; the D gene is possibly TRBD1 (6 bases). The CDR3 has 16 residues. Germline CDR1 SSHAT, CDR2 FNYEAQ (reference sequence). The CDR3 nucleotides are TGTGCTAGCAGCCCCGGACAGATCTCTGGGGCCAACGTCCTGACTTTC. The encoded protein is CASSPGQISGANVLTF. The whole variable domain, remainder taken from reference TRBV7-7 and TRBJ2-6, is GAGVSQSPRYKVTKRGQDVTLRCDPISSHATLYWYQQALGQGPEFLTYFNYEAQPDKSGLPSDRFSAERPEGSISTLTIQRTEQRDSAMYRCASSPGQISGANVLTFGAGSRLTVL.

CDR3 amino acids: CASSDRQGISYEQYF. The CDR3 nucleotides read TGTGCCAGCAGTGATCGGCAGGGGATATCCTACGAGCAGTACTTC. The V call is TRBV6-1, the J call TRBJ2-7, with TRBD1 as a possible D gene (6 bases). Trimming shortened V by 3 bases and J by 1 base, and 13 bases separated the two germline ends. The V gene's germline CDR1 is MNHNS and CDR2 SASEGT. The CDR3 runs 15 residues.

The gene calls are TRBV6-5 and TRBJ1-6; D possibly corresponds to TRBD1 (5 bases). CDR1 MNHEY and CDR2 SVGAGI come from the germline V gene. CDR3 size: 14 residues. Trimming took off 5 bases at V and 7 bases at J, with 12 bases between the two ends. CDR3 nucleotides: TGTGCCAGCAGTCCTCCCGACAGAAATTCACCCCTCCACTTT. Translating gives CASSPPDRNSPLHF.

The rearrangement uses TRBV10-3 and TRBJ2-2; 12 bases fit TRBD2. The CDR3 has 18 residues. From germline, CDR1 is ENHRY and CDR2 SYGVKD. V was clipped by 6 bases and J by 0 bases; unmatched bases: 8. CDR3 in amino acids: CAISGTSGQIANTGELFF. DNA of the CDR3: TGTGCCATCAGCGGGACTAGCGGGCAAATCGCGAACACCGGGGAGCTGTTTTTT.

The chain carries TRBV6-5 and TRBJ2-5, with D possibly matching TRBD2 (7 bases). Germline V CDR1 and CDR2: MNHEY, SVGAGI. The length of the CDR3 is 14 residues. V was pared by 6 bases and J by 1 base, with 12 bases between. Here the CDR3 reads CASRIGGAQETQYF. Here the CDR3 DNA reads TGTGCCAGCAGAATTGGGGGGGCCCAAGAGACCCAGTACTTC.

V and J are TRBV19 and TRBJ2-7, with 9 nucleotides matching TRBD1. CDR1 and CDR2 from the germline V gene are LNHDA and SQIVND (reference sequence). CDR3 length equals 14 residues. Unmatched junction bases numbered 9, after V lost 9 bases and J lost 3 bases. The CDR3 DNA reads TGTGCCAGCGCCTCGACAGGGGGGAGCTACGAGCAGTACTTC. It specifies CASASTGGSYEQYF. Full variable domain (rest looked up from reference TRBV19 and TRBJ2-7): DGGITQSPKYLFRKEGQNVTLSCEQNLNHDAMYWYRQDPGQGLRLIYYSQIVNDFQKGDIAEGYSVSREKKESFPLTVTSAQKNPTAFYLCASASTGGSYEQYFGPGTRLTVT.

The rearrangement joins TRBV6-5 to TRBJ1-1, with 10 positions matching TRBD1. J gave up 8 bases and V 6 bases, and 6 bases lay outside the gene matches. Germline CDR1 and CDR2: MNHEY and SVGAGI. CDR3 length: 13 residues. In DNA, the CDR3 is TGTGCCAGCAGAAAGACAGGGGGCCTCGAAGCTTTCTTT. Translation gives CASRKTGGLEAFF.

The V gene is TRBV7-8, the J gene TRBJ2-1; 11 positions match TRBD2. CDR3 length: 14 residues. V shed 10 bases, J shed 2 bases, and the junction held 4 bases outside the gene matches. Per germline, CDR1 SGHVS and CDR2 FQNEAQ. CDR3 sequence: CATLAGGPYNEQFF. DNA for the CDR3: TGTGCCACCTTAGCGGGAGGGCCCTACAATGAGCAGTTCTTC. Supplemented by reference TRBV7-8 and TRBJ2-1, the full variable domain reads GAGVSQSPRYKVAKRGQDVALRCDPISGHVSLFWYQQALGQGPEFLTYFQNEAQLDKSGLPSDRFFAERPEGSVSTLKIQRTQQEDSAVYLCATLAGGPYNEQFFGPGTRLTVL.

This chain joins TRBV11-2 and TRBJ1-1; a possible D gene is TRBD1 (5 bases). The CDR3 spans 13 residues. Per germline, CDR1 SGHAT and CDR2 FQNNGV. The V end was cut by 6 bases, the J end by 3 bases, with 11 bases between. CDR3 loop: CASSFRVDTEAFF. In DNA form, the CDR3 reads TGTGCCAGCAGTTTCAGGGTAGACACTGAAGCTTTCTTT.

The chain joins TRBV5-1 to TRBJ2-7, with D maybe TRBD1 (6 bases). Germline V gene data show CDR1 as SGHRS and CDR2 as YFSETQ. This CDR3 has 13 amino acids. Trimming left V 0 bases short and J 3 bases short, with 7 bases between. The CDR3 bases are TGCGCCAGCAGCTTGGGGGACAACTACGAGCAGTACTTC. Protein sequence: CASSLGDNYEQYF. Variable domain in full (rest from reference TRBV5-1 and TRBJ2-7): KAGVTQTPRYLIKTRGQQVTLSCSPISGHRSVSWYQQTPGQGLQFLFEYFSETQRNKGNFPGRFSGRQFSNSRSEMNVSTLELGDSALYLCASSLGDNYEQYFGPGTRLTVT.

The genes are TRBV19 and TRBJ1-4, with D hard to call. Trimming took 2 bases from V and 8 from J, leaving 12 bases between them. The germline V gene encodes CDR1 LNHDA and CDR2 SQIVND (reference sequence). The CDR3 totals 14 residues. The DNA of the CDR3 is TGTGCCAGTAGTATAAGGCAGGAATCGGAAAAACTGTTTTTT. Translation: CASSIRQESEKLFF.

The V and J genes are TRBV20-1 and TRBJ1-2; no clear D gene. V was shortened by 6 bases and J by 4 bases, with 12 bases between the two germline ends. Germline values: CDR1 DFQATT, CDR2 SNEGSKA (reference sequence). This CDR3 region has 12 residues. The CDR3 sequence is CSASPQAYGYTF. CDR3 DNA: TGCAGTGCAAGTCCCCAGGCCTATGGCTACACCTTC.

This chain joins TRBV19 and TRBJ2-2; 7 bases agree with TRBD2. Trimming at V came to 8 bases and at J to 0 bases, leaving 6 bases not matched to a gene. The CDR3 length is 15 residues. CDR1 is LNHDA, CDR2 SQIVND, per germline (reference sequence). CDR3 coding DNA: TGTGCCAGTTCCCCGGGACTACCGAACACCGGGGAGCTGTTTTTT. This gives the protein CASSPGLPNTGELFF.

A single count supports this clone. This sequence joins TRBV5-1 and TRBJ2-7; TRBD1 matches 9 bases. V lost 2 bases and J lost 3; bases outside the gene matches: 6. The CDR3 contains 15 residues. Looked up from germline, CDR1 is SGHRS and CDR2 is YFSETQ. The CDR3 region has the DNA TGCGCCAGCAGCTTTAGTGGGGGACAGGGCTACGAGCAGTACTTC. Protein sequence: CASSFSGGQGYEQYF.

The chain links TRBV12-3 or TRBV12-4 to TRBJ2-7; 7 bases fit TRBD1. With V trimmed by 5 bases and J by 3 bases, 4 bases remained unmatched. The length of the CDR3 is 13 residues. For the CDR3, the DNA is TGTGCCAGCAGTGAAAGGACAGGCTACGAGCAGTACTTC. It encodes CASSERTGYEQYF.

The chain combines TRBV19 with TRBJ2-1, with 10 positions matching TRBD2. Trimming took 3 bases from V and 8 from J; bases not matched to a gene: 7. CDR1 and CDR2 (germline): LNHDA, SQIVND (reference sequence). This CDR3 has 15 amino acids. The CDR3, as DNA: TGTGCCAGTAGTATGTTAGCGGGAGGCGGGGATGAGCAGTTCTTC. This sequence encodes CASSMLAGGGDEQFF.